This T cell receptor beta chain was retrieved from a study of regulatory T cells in long-lasting Graves disease. General study points: Under persistent disease, TRBV28, TRBJ1-2 and TRBJ2-5 were used preferentially.

Construction of TCR beta libraries relied on iRepertoire HTBI primers and on Arm-PCR targeting CDR3 regions. TCRdb re-analysed the multiplex PCR reads in MiXCR, keeping a single row per CDR3 protein. The table lists some 220,000 distinct CDR3 sequences, approximately 18% of them singletons. This clonotype has only a few counts. Its antigen is unidentified. One end of the junction does not line up with germline, which may come from a read error. The CDR3 runs to 13 residues. The V gene's germline CDR1 is MNHEY and CDR2 SVGEGT. Time point described: newly diagnosed GD, antithyroid drugs for less than 3 months. PBMC RNA was the source of the TCR library. These data also formed part of another study, on T cells in Graves' hyperthyroidism and ophthalmopathy.

This specimen was peripheral blood mononuclear cells (PBMCs), taken at new diagnosis, from a patient treated with antithyroid drugs. V gene TRBV6-2 or TRBV6-3 combines with J gene TRBJ2-1; possibly TRBD2 for D (5 bases). This TCR was recovered from a woman aged 30 to 39 with Graves disease. CDR3 sequence: CAGSYSKEREQFF. The CDR3 nucleotides read TGTGCCGGCAGTTACTCGAAGGAGCGGGAGCAGTTCTTC.